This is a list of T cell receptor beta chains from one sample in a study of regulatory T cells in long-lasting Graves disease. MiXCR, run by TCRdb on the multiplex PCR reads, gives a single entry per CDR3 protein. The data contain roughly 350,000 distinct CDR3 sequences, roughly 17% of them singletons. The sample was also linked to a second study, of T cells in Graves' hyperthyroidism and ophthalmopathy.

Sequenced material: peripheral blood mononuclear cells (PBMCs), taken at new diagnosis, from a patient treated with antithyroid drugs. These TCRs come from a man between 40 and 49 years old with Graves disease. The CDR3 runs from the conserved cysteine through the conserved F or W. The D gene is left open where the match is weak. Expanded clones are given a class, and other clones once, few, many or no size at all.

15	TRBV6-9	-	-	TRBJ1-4	TGTGCCAGCAGTTACGGGTATAGAGCTAATGAAAAACTGTTTTTT	CASSYGYRANEKLFF
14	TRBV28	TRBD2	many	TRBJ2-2	TGTGCCAGCGGCGGCGGGGGGGCTACGGGGGAGCTGTTTTTT	CASGGGGATGELFF
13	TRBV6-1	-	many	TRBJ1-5	TGTGCCAGCAGTGATCCCGGGGCCCAGCCCCAGCATTTT	CASSDPGAQPQHF
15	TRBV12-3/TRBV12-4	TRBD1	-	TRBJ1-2	TGTGCCAGCAGTTTAGGGACAGGGGGGGTCTATGGCTACACCTTC	CASSLGTGGVYGYTF
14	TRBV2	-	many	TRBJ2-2	TGTGCCAGCAGTGAATGGAGAGGGGCCGGGGAGCTGTTTTTT	CASSEWRGAGELFF
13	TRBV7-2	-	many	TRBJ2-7	TGTGCCAGCAGCCATGGACACACATTAGAGCAGTACTTC	CASSHGHTLEQYF
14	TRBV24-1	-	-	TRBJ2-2	TGTGCCACCAGTGAGGTGGGGTCCCGGGGGGAGCTGTTTTTT	CATSEVGSRGELFF
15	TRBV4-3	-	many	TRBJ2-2	TGCGCCAGCAGTGAATGGGCGACATACACCGGGGAGCTGTTTTTT	CASSEWATYTGELFF
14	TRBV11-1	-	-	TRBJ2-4	TGTGCCAGCAGCTTAGCCCTAGCCAAAAACATTCAGTACTTC	CASSLALAKNIQYF
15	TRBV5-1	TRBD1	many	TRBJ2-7	TGCGCCAGCAGCCTCAAACAGACAGGGCCTGGCGAGCAGTACTTC	CASSLKQTGPGEQYF
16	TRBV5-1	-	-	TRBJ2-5	TGCGCCAGCTCCGGGGGCCCTAGCGGAAACCAAGAGACCCAGTACTTC	CASSGGPSGNQETQYF
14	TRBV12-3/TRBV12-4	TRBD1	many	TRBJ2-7	TGTGCCAGCAAACAGGGACAGGCGACCTACGAGCAGTACTTC	CASKQGQATYEQYF
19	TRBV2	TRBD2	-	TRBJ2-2	TGTGCCAGCAGTGAAGGTCCGCTAGCGGGGGACCGGAACACCGGGGAGCTGTTTTTT	CASSEGPLAGDRNTGELFF
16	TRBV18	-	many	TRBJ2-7	TGTGCCAGCTCACCACTATCCGCCGGTAGCTCCTACGAGCAGTACTTC	CASSPLSAGSSYEQYF
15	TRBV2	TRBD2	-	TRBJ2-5	TGTGCCAGCAGTTTAGCGGGGGGGATTAAAGAGACCCAGTACTTC	CASSLAGGIKETQYF
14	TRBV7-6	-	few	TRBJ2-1	TGTGCCAGCAGCTTAGCGCCGGAGGTGCTTGAGCAGTTCTTC	CASSLAPEVLEQFF
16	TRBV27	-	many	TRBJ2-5	TGTGCCAGCAGTTTTATAAGGGGCAAACAACAAGAGACCCAGTACTTC	CASSFIRGKQQETQYF
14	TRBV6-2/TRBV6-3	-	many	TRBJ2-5	TGTGCCAGCAGTTCCCAGGGTATCCAAGAGACCCAGTACTTC	CASSSQGIQETQYF
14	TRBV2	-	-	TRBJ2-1	TGTGCCAGCAGGGGCCTATCTAGCTACAATGAGCAGTTCTTC	CASRGLSSYNEQFF
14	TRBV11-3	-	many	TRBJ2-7	TGTGCCAGCAGCCCGACTTACGGGTCCTACGAGCAGTACTTC	CASSPTYGSYEQYF
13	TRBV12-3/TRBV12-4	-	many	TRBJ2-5	TGTGCCAGCAGCACCGGACAAATAGGGACCCAGTACTTC	CASSTGQIGTQYF
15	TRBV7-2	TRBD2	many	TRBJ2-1	TGTGCCAGCAGCTCGCGGACTAGCGGGGTCCATGAGCAGTTCTTC	CASSSRTSGVHEQFF
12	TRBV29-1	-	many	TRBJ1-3	TGCAGCGTTGAAACCGCCGGAAACACCATATATTTT	CSVETAGNTIYF
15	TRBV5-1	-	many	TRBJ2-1	TGCGCCAGCAGCTTGACCCTCGCGGGCTTAAATGAGCAGTTCTTC	CASSLTLAGLNEQFF
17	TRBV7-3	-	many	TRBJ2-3	TGTGCCAGCAGCTTAGGATCCGGACTCGGTGGTCTAGATACGCAGTATTTT	CASSLGSGLGGLDTQYF
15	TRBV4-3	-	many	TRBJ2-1	TGCGCCAGCAGCCAAACGGGGCCTTCTGGCAATGAGCAGTTCTTC	CASSQTGPSGNEQFF
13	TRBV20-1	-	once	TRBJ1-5	TGCAGTGCTTTAGCCTTCAGGAATCAGCCCCAGCATTTT	CSALAFRNQPQHF
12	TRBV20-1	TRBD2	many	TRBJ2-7	TGCAGTGCTAGAACTAGCGCCTACGAGCAGTACTTC	CSARTSAYEQYF
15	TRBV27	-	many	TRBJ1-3	TGTGCCAGCAGTTTATTCGCGGCTTCTGGAAACACCATATATTTT	CASSLFAASGNTIYF
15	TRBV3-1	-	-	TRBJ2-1	TGTGCCAGCAGCCAAACACGGGACTTGTACAATGAGCAGTTCTTC	CASSQTRDLYNEQFF
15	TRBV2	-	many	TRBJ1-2	TGTGCCAGCAGCCCATTCCGGGAGGCCAACTATGGCTACACCTTC	CASSPFREANYGYTF
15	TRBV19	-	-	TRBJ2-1	TGTGCCAGTAGTCCCCCCCCGGCAGGGACGGGTGAGCAGTTCTTC	CASSPPPAGTGEQFF
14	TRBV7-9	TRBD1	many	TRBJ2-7	TGTGCCAGCAGCTTAGCGACAGGGAACGGGGAGCAGTACTTC	CASSLATGNGEQYF
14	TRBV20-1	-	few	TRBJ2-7	TGCAGTGCTAGAGATGGGAGCCAGGGCTACGAGCAGTACTTC	CSARDGSQGYEQYF
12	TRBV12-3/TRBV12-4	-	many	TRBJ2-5	TGTGCCAGCAGGGGGGAGCATAAGACCCAGTACTTC	CASRGEHKTQYF
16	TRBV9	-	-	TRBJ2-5	TGTGCCAGCAGCGTAGGGAATAGCGACGGCCAAGAGACCCAGTACTTC	CASSVGNSDGQETQYF
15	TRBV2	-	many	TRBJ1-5	TGTGCCAGCGGATTGTTTCGAGGTGTGAATCAGCCCCAGCATTTT	CASGLFRGVNQPQHF
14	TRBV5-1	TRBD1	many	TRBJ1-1	TGCGCCAGCAGCGGGACAGCCGGGAACACTGAAGCTTTCTTT	CASSGTAGNTEAFF
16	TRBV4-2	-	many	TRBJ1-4	TGTGCCAGCAGCCGCGCAGGAGGGATGATTAATGAAAAACTGTTTTTT	CASSRAGGMINEKLFF
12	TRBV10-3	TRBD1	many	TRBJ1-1	TGTGCCATCAGACAGGGGGACTCTGAAGCTTTCTTT	CAIRQGDSEAFF
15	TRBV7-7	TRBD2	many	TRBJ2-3	TGTGCCAGCAGCTTAGGGACTAGCGTGGCAGATACGCAGTATTTT	CASSLGTSVADTQYF
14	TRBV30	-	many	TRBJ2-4	TGTGCCTGGAGTGGACGGAACAGGGTTAACATTCAGTACTTC	CAWSGRNRVNIQYF
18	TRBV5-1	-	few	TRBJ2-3	TGCGCCAGCAGCCAAACGTGGCAGGGGCGATTTTCATCAGATACGCAGTATTTT	CASSQTWQGRFSSDTQYF
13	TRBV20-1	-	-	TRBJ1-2	TGCAGTGCTAGAGGGGTCTTGGGGGATGGCTACACCTTC	CSARGVLGDGYTF
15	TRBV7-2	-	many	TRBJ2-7	TGTGCCAGCAGCTTAGGCGTGGACAGAACCTACGAGCAGTACTTC	CASSLGVDRTYEQYF
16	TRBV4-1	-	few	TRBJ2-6	TGCGCCAGTTCCCAGAGCACAGGGACTGGGGCCAACGTCCTGACTTTC	CASSQSTGTGANVLTF
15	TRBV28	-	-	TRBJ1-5	TGTGCCAGCAGTGGGACGGAGTATAGCAATCAGCCCCAGCATTTT	CASSGTEYSNQPQHF
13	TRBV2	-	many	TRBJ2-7	TGTGCCAGCAGACCCGGACCGCTCTACGAGCAGTACTTC	CASRPGPLYEQYF
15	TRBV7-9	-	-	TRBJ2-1	TGTGCCAGCAGCTTATCCGAACAGTATGGCAATGAGCAGTTCTTC	CASSLSEQYGNEQFF
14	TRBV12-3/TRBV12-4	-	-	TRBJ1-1	TGTGCCAGCAGACTACAGGGCTGGAACACTGAAGCTTTCTTT	CASRLQGWNTEAFF
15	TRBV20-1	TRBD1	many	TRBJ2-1	TGCAGTGCTAACAGGCAGAGGACAGGCGACAATGAGCAGTTCTTC	CSANRQRTGDNEQFF
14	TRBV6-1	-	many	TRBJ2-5	TGTGCCAGCAGGAGGGGGGGAGGTCAAGAGACCCAGTACTTC	CASRRGGGQETQYF
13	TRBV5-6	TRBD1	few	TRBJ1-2	TGTGCCAGCAGCGAGACAGGGCGGGATGGCTACACCTTC	CASSETGRDGYTF
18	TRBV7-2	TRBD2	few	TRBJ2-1	TGTGCCAGCAGCTACCCCGGGACTAGCGGGGGGACCTACAATGAGCAGTTCTTC	CASSYPGTSGGTYNEQFF
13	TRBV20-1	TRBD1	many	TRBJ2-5	TGCAGTGCCCCACGGGACAGGGGGAAGACCCAGTACTTC	CSAPRDRGKTQYF
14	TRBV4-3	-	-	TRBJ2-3	TGCGCCAGCAGCCCCCGAATCGGCACAGATACGCAGTATTTT	CASSPRIGTDTQYF
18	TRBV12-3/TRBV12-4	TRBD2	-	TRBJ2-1	TGTGCCAGCAGTTTTGGACTAGCGGGAGGAAGCTCCTACAATGAGCAGTTCTTC	CASSFGLAGGSSYNEQFF